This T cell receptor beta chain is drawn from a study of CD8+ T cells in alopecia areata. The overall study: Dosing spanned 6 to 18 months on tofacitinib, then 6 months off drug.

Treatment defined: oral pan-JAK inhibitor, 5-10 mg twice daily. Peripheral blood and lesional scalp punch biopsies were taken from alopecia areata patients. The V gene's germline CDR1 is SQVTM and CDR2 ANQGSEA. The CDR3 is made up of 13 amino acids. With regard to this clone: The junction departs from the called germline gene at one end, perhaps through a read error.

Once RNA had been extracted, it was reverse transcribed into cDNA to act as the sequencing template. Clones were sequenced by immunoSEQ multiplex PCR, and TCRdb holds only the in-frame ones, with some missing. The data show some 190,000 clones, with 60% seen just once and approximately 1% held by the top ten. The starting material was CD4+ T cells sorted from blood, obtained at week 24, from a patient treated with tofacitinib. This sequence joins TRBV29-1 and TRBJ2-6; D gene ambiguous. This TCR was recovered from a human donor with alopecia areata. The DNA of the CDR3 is TGCAGCGTTCAAGAGTCTGGGGCCAACGTCCTGACTTTC. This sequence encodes CSVQESGANVLTF.